The present T cell receptor beta chain was sequenced within a study of CD8+CD57+ T cells in acquired aplastic anemia. General study results and limits: Twenty-nine CD8+ CDR3 sequences were shared between patients and controls.

There are a few counts of this clonotype. The target antigen is unknown. Germline assignment: CDR1 SGDLS and CDR2 YYNGEE. V lost 4 bases, J lost 1 base, and 14 bases lay in between. This CDR3 is 15 amino acids long. The template used for profiling TCR beta VDJ and CDR3 was genomic DNA. TCRdb reprocessed the reads with MiXCR, giving one entry per CDR3 protein. The sample includes under 500,000 distinct CDR3 sequences, around a third of them seen just once. Patients included in sequencing had previously demonstrated CD8+CD57+ cell expansion by flow cytometry. Every patient had severe acquired aplastic anemia.

The TCR was taken from a human donor with aplastic anemia. The sequenced sample was sorted CD4+, CD8+, or CD8+CD57+ T cells (not recorded which) from PBMCs. The chain joins TRBV9 to TRBJ1-1; weak D call: TRBD1 (5 bases). The chain's CDR3 is CASSPEGGGNTEAFF. CDR3 in DNA: TGTGCCAGCAGCCCGGAGGGTGGGGGGAACACTGAAGCTTTCTTT.